This T cell receptor (beta chain) was captured by sequencing in a study of read filtering for tumor transcriptome and immune sequencing. Molecular barcoded adaptors covering alpha/delta and beta/gamma chains were used on 400 ng RNA. In TCRdb, the reads were re-called with MiXCR into one record per CDR3 protein. The table lists 100,000 to 150,000 distinct CDR3 sequences, less than 15% of them singletons. This clonotype was observed at least ten times. Its antigen remains unknown. Broader study findings: The sorted CD138-negative fraction was a mixed bone marrow immune population, not purified T cells. Correlation between methods rose after single-read clonotypes were removed.

CDR1 is SGHVS, CDR2 FNYEAQ, per germline. The V end lost 4 bases, the J end lost 3 bases, and 12 bases lay between the germline ends. The CDR3 runs to 14 residues. The sample consisted of a population of CD138-negative cells sorted from bone marrow. This rearrangement joins TRBV7-6 to TRBJ1-1; maybe TRBD1 (5 bases). The receptor comes from a donor aged 40 or over with multiple myeloma. The CDR3 DNA reads TGTGCCAGCAGCTCACCTGGGGGTTACACTGAAGCTTTCTTT. Its protein product is CASSSPGGYTEAFF. The full variable domain, its missing parts supplied by reference TRBV7-6 and TRBJ1-1, is GAGVSQSPRYKVTKRGQDVALRCDPISGHVSLYWYRQALGQGPEFLTYFNYEAQQDKSGLPNDRFSAERPEGSISTLTIQRTEQRDSAMYRCASSSPGGYTEAFFGQGTRLTVV.